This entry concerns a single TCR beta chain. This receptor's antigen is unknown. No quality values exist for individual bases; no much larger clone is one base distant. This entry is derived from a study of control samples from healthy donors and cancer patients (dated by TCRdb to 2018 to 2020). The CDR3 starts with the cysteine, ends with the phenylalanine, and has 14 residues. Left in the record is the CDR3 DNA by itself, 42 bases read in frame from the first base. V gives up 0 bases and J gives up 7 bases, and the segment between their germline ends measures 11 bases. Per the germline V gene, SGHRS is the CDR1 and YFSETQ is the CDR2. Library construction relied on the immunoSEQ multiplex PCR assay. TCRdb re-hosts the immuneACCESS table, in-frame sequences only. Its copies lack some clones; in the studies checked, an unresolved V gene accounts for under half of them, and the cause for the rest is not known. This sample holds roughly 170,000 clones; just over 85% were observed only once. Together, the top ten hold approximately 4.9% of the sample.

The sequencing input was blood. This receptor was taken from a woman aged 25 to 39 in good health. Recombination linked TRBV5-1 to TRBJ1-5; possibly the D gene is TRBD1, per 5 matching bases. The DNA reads TGCGCCAGCAGCTTGGCGGGGCCGGAACAGCCCCAGCATTTT. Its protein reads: CASSLAGPEQPQHF.